A selection of T cell receptor beta chains follows, all from one sample in a study of blood T cell repertoires in COVID-19. Clones were read by immunoSEQ multiplex PCR, and TCRdb kept only the in-frame ones, dropping some. The sample has more than 65,000 clones, 80% to 90% seen once; the top ten hold about 9.1%. The sample taken for sequencing was peripheral blood. These receptors came from a man aged 50 or older with acute or convalescent COVID-19. The CDR3 runs from the conserved cysteine through the conserved F or W. The D gene is left open where the match is weak. Not every row has a clone size; where given, it reads once, few, many or a size class.

v_call	j_call	d_call	clone_size	cdr3_nt	cdr3_aa
TRBV30	TRBJ1-3	-	-	TGTGCCGGAAGGGTAGGGGGACCTGGAAACACCATATATTTT	CAGRVGGPGNTIYF
TRBV6-5	TRBJ1-4	-	-	TGTGCCAGCAGCTGGGGGGGGCTAGCTAATGAAAAACTGTTTTTT	CASSWGGLANEKLFF
TRBV19	TRBJ1-2	TRBD1	-	TGTGCCAGTAGTACGAACCCAAAAAACAGGGGGCGCGGCTATGGCTACACCTTC	CASSTNPKNRGRGYGYTF
TRBV6-5	TRBJ2-5	TRBD2	-	TGTGCCAGCAGTTACAAACAGCGGGGAGAGACCCAGTACTTC	CASSYKQRGETQYF
TRBV11-2	TRBJ2-5	TRBD2	-	TGTGCCAGCAGCGGCAGAATAGCGGGGGGGAGGAAGGAGACCCAGTACTTC	CASSGRIAGGRKETQYF
TRBV12-3/TRBV12-4	TRBJ2-1	-	-	TGTGCCAGCAGTTTAGATAGATACAATGAGCAGTTCTTC	CASSLDRYNEQFF
TRBV15	TRBJ2-7	-	-	TGTGCCACCAGCGGACCCGCAGGGTTAACCTACGAGCAGTACTTC	CATSGPAGLTYEQYF
TRBV11-2	TRBJ1-1	-	-	TGTGCCAGCAGCCCCCAGTTGAACACTGAAGCTTTCTTT	CASSPQLNTEAFF
TRBV6-1	TRBJ1-6	-	-	TGTGCCAGCAGTGAATCCGTGGAGCTTACACCCCTCCACTTT	CASSESVELTPLHF
TRBV5-1	TRBJ1-1	-	-	TGCGCCAGCAGCTTGGACAGTGACGGAGCTTTCTTT	CASSLDSDGAFF
TRBV11-1	TRBJ1-1	-	-	TGTGCCAGCAGTCGGAGGTTCACTGAAGCTTTCTTT	CASSRRFTEAFF
TRBV5-1	TRBJ2-1	TRBD2	-	TGCGCCAGCAGCTTAAGAACTAGCGGGGGGGAAGGGAATGAGCAGTTCTTC	CASSLRTSGGEGNEQFF
TRBV24-1	TRBJ2-1	TRBD1	-	TGTGCCACCAGTGATTTTGCCGGGACAGGGAACAATGAGCAGTTCTTC	CATSDFAGTGNNEQFF
TRBV19	TRBJ1-1	TRBD1	-	TGTGCCAGCTTGAGACAGGGACTGAATGAAGCTTTCTTT	CASLRQGLNEAFF
TRBV18	TRBJ1-2	-	-	TGTGCCAGCTCATCCGACAGGTATTACTTC	CASSSDRYYF
TRBV15	TRBJ1-5	TRBD1	-	TGTGCCACCAGCAGAGGACAGGGGATAGGAGGGCAGCCCCAGCATTTT	CATSRGQGIGGQPQHF
TRBV11-2	TRBJ1-4	TRBD1	-	TGTGCCAGCAGGTGGACAGGGAATGAAAAACTGTTTTTT	CASRWTGNEKLFF
TRBV10-3	TRBJ1-6	TRBD1	-	TGTGCCATCAGCGGTGACAGGGCCCATAATTCACCCCTCCACTTT	CAISGDRAHNSPLHF
TRBV5-1	TRBJ2-1	TRBD1	-	TGCGCCAGCAGCCTATCTACAGGGGCCCCCAATGAGCAGTTCTTC	CASSLSTGAPNEQFF
TRBV12-2	TRBJ1-5	-	-	TGTGCAAGTCGCTCCTCCTTACTAGGGCAGAGCAATCAGCCCCAGCATTTT	CASRSSLLGQSNQPQHF
TRBV9	TRBJ1-1	-	-	TGTGCCAGCAGCGTAGGTCCCAGTACCGAGGGCACTGAAGCTTTCTTT	CASSVGPSTEGTEAFF
TRBV15	TRBJ1-1	TRBD1	few	TGTGCCACCAGCAGAGAGGAGGGGGCAAGATCGGTCACTGAAGCTTTCTTT	CATSREEGARSVTEAFF
TRBV7-3	TRBJ1-6	-	-	TGTGCCAGCAGCTCGACAGGCCATAATTCACCCCTCCACTTT	CASSSTGHNSPLHF
TRBV7-2	TRBJ2-2	TRBD2	few	TGTGCCAGCAGCTTAGCATTAGGAGCGGGGACCTTTCTGAACACCGGGGAGCTGTTTTTT	CASSLALGAGTFLNTGELFF
TRBV30	TRBJ1-6	-	-	TGTGCCTGGAGAGGACTGGATAATTCACCCCTCCACTTT	CAWRGLDNSPLHF
TRBV19	TRBJ1-5	TRBD1	-	TGTGCCAGCGCCAGAGACAGGGATCAGCCCCAGCATTTT	CASARDRDQPQHF
TRBV10-2	TRBJ1-2	TRBD1	-	TGCGCCAGCAGTGAAAGGGGGCGCGGCTACACCTTC	CASSERGRGYTF
TRBV7-3	TRBJ1-6	-	-	TGTGCCAGCAGCGCCTCCGGGGATACTGCCTCACCCCTCCACTTT	CASSASGDTASPLHF
TRBV6-5	TRBJ1-1	TRBD1	few	TGTGCCAGCAGGACAGGGGGGGCCATGAACACTGAAGCTTTCTTT	CASRTGGAMNTEAFF
TRBV5-6	TRBJ1-1	-	-	TGTGCCAGCAGCTCCCTACAGGCGGGGAGCACTGAAGCTTTCTTT	CASSSLQAGSTEAFF
TRBV28	TRBJ1-6	-	-	TGTGCCAGCAGTATCACCGGGACAACCTATAATTCACCCCTCCACTTT	CASSITGTTYNSPLHF
TRBV6-1	TRBJ1-5	-	-	TGTGCCAGCAGTGATTATGCCCGGGGAGGGGGGAGCAATCAGCCCCAGCATTTT	CASSDYARGGGSNQPQHF
TRBV15	TRBJ1-1	-	-	TGTGCCACCAGCAAAGACAGGCGTCGCTCTGAAGCTTTCTTT	CATSKDRRRSEAFF
TRBV28	TRBJ1-2	-	-	TGTGCCACCCGACAGAGTTCCTATGGCTACACCTTC	CATRQSSYGYTF
TRBV30	TRBJ2-2	-	-	TGTGCCTGGCAAAGGGGGGGCACCGGGGAGCTGTTTTTT	CAWQRGGTGELFF